A single sample is the source of the 24 T cell receptor beta chains below, sequenced in a study. TCRdb independently ran MiXCR on the 5' RACE reads; one entry per CDR3 protein. The sample carries a few thousand distinct CDR3 sequences, roughly 60% recorded once. Sequencing input: naive CD4+ T cells sorted from blood. Subset noted: naive CD4+ T cells, CD4+CD45RA+CD25-. The receptor set was obtained from a female donor with breast cancer.

As to this clonotype: At one end the junction does not follow the germline gene, possibly because of a read error. This chain links TRBV4-1 with TRBJ2-7, with 8 bases that match TRBD1. Germline V lookup: CDR1 MGHRA, CDR2 YSYEKL. The CDR3 extends over 16 amino acids. CDR3 DNA: TGCGCCGGCAGCCAAGACCCCGGACAGGGACGCCGCGAGCAGTACTTC. Protein sequence: CAGSQDPGQGRREQYF.

This chain links TRBV9 with TRBJ2-3, with no clear D. Per germline, CDR1 SGDLS and CDR2 YYNGEE. The V end was cut by 0 bases, the J end by 3 bases, with 11 bases between. The CDR3 covers 15 residues. In DNA, the CDR3 is TGTGCCAGCAGCGTAGAGCTAAGTAGGACAGATACGCAGTATTTT. Translating it yields CASSVELSRTDTQYF.

The chain combines TRBV12-3 or TRBV12-4 with TRBJ2-5; TRBD2 is a possible D gene (6 bases). V lost 6 bases and J lost 3, with 11 bases in between. CDR3 length equals 13 residues. CDR3 DNA: TGTGCCAGCAGAAAATTAGCGGAAGAGACCCAGTACTTC. Its translation: CASRKLAEETQYF.

The genes are TRBV7-2 and TRBJ2-1, with D unclear. CDR1 and CDR2 (germline): SGHTA, FQGNSA. The ends were cut back, 7 bases at V and 4 bases at J, with 11 bases in the middle. This CDR3 is built from 13 residues. Here the CDR3 reads CASTSYSYNEQFF. Written as DNA, the CDR3 is TGTGCCAGCACCTCGTATTCTTACAATGAGCAGTTCTTC.

This sequence joins TRBV5-4 and TRBJ2-5; 8 nucleotides align to TRBD2. Trimming removed 1 base from V and 3 bases from J; junction bases left unmatched: 8. CDR1 is SGHNT, CDR2 YYREEE, per germline (reference sequence). This CDR3 comprises 16 residues. CDR3 protein: CASSLLSSGEKETQYF. The CDR3, as DNA: TGTGCCAGCAGCTTGTTGAGTAGCGGGGAGAAAGAGACCCAGTACTTC.

The V call is TRBV20-1, the J call TRBJ2-7; D is ambiguous. This CDR3 has 11 residues. The V end lost 2 bases, the J end lost 4 bases, and 6 bases lay between the germline ends. Germline V lookup: CDR1 DFQATT, CDR2 SNEGSKA (reference sequence). The DNA of the CDR3 is TGCAGTGCTAGACTTCTGTACGAGCAGTACTTC. It yields the protein CSARLLYEQYF.

The V gene is TRBV7-2, the J gene TRBJ2-5; D not resolved. The CDR3 is 14 residues long. Germline assignment: CDR1 SGHTA and CDR2 FQGNSA. With 1 base removed from V and 1 base from J, the gap between germline ends came to 7 bases. The CDR3 protein is CASSLDPSQETQYF. CDR3 DNA sequence: TGTGCCAGCAGCTTAGATCCTAGCCAAGAGACCCAGTACTTC.

This clonotype came up a few times. The rearrangement joins TRBV5-1 to TRBJ2-1; 11 nucleotides align to TRBD1. V gave up 4 bases and J gave up 5 bases; unmatched junction bases: 8. Germline CDR1 is SGHRS and CDR2 is YFSETQ. The CDR3 is 16 residues long. In DNA, the CDR3 is TGCGCCAGCAGCCCTGGGACAGGGGGATTGGACAATGAGCAGTTCTTC. Translating it yields CASSPGTGGLDNEQFF.

The CDR3 is CASSPPLAGDEQFF. The CDR3 bases are TGTGCCAGCTCACCACCGCTAGCGGGAGATGAGCAGTTCTTC. J is TRBJ2-1 and V is TRBV18; 10 positions agree with TRBD2. Germline V gene sequence: CDR1 KGHSH, CDR2 LQKENI. The CDR3 runs 14 residues. V lost 0 bases and J lost 8; bases outside the gene matches: 1. Combining the CDR3 with reference TRBV18 and TRBJ2-1 gives the whole variable domain NAGVMQNPRHLVRRRGQEARLRCSPMKGHSHVYWYRQLPEEGLKFMVYLQKENIIDESGMPKERFSAEFPKEGPSILRIQQVVRGDSAAYFCASSPPLAGDEQFFGPGTRLTVL.

This clonotype turned up a few times. J is TRBJ1-5 and V is TRBV20-1; 7 positions agree with TRBD1. Germline V gene lookup returns CDR1 DFQATT and CDR2 SNEGSKA (reference sequence). The junction had 6 bases not matched to a gene; V was cut back by 3 bases and J by 1 base. CDR3 length: 15 amino acids. The CDR3 reads CSARPPGQSNQPQHF. The CDR3 nucleotides are TGCAGTGCTAGGCCTCCGGGACAGAGCAATCAGCCCCAGCATTTT.

J is TRBJ2-5 and V is TRBV18, with 9 bases lining up with TRBD1. Trimming removed 5 bases from V and 7 bases from J; junction bases left unmatched: 11. The CDR3 is made up of 15 amino acids. From germline, CDR1 is KGHSH and CDR2 LQKENI. CDR3 DNA: TGTGCCAGCTCATCGGACAGGGGCCAATATCGGACCCAGTACTTC. It is translated as CASSSDRGQYRTQYF.

The J gene is TRBJ1-2, the V gene TRBV30; 7 bases align to TRBD1. The germline gives CDR1 GTSNPN, CDR2 SVGIG (reference sequence). The CDR3 has 14 amino acids. Losses at the gene ends were 4 bases for V and 0 bases for J; bases not matched to a gene: 5. The CDR3 DNA follows: TGTGCCTGGAAGGGACAGCCAGCTAACTATGGCTACACCTTC. Its protein product is CAWKGQPANYGYTF.

This chain links TRBV5-6 with TRBJ2-5; no reliable D call. CDR3 size: 13 residues. CDR1 is SGHDT and CDR2 is YYEEEE in the germline V gene. V dropped 4 bases and J dropped 5 bases, with 12 bases sitting between them. In DNA form, the CDR3 reads TGTGCCAGCAGCAATGAGGTTAAGGAGACCCAGTACTTC. It encodes CASSNEVKETQYF. Filled out from reference TRBV5-6 and TRBJ2-5, the complete variable domain reads DAGVTQSPTHLIKTRGQQVTLRCSPKSGHDTVSWYQQALGQGPQFIFQYYEEEERQRGNFPDRFSGHQFPNYSSELNVNALLLGDSALYLCASSNEVKETQYFGPGTRLLVL.

The chain joins TRBV19 to TRBJ1-2; TRBD1 agrees at 9 bases. Germline trimming cut 8 bases from V and 8 bases from J; bases unmatched to any gene: 15. Germline CDR1 and CDR2: LNHDA and SQIVND (reference sequence). The CDR3 consists of 15 residues. The CDR3 spells CASAQLPGQGYGYTF. The CDR3 nucleotides read TGTGCCAGTGCACAACTTCCGGGACAGGGCTACGGCTACACCTTC.

The chain is built from TRBV5-1 and TRBJ2-3; D gene uncertain. Trimming shortened V by 4 bases and J by 0 bases, and 6 bases separated the two germline ends. CDR3 length equals 13 residues. The germline CDR1 and CDR2 sequences are SGHRS and YFSETQ. CDR3 in amino acids: CASSTASTDTQYF. CDR3 DNA sequence: TGCGCCAGCAGCACGGCTAGCACAGATACGCAGTATTTT. The complete variable domain, with remaining parts taken from reference TRBV5-1 and TRBJ2-3, reads KAGVTQTPRYLIKTRGQQVTLSCSPISGHRSVSWYQQTPGQGLQFLFEYFSETQRNKGNFPGRFSGRQFSNSRSEMNVSTLELGDSALYLCASSTASTDTQYFGPGTRLTVL.

The chain has TRBV4-3 and TRBJ2-1; 7 bases map to TRBD2. In germline, CDR1 is LGHNA, CDR2 YSLEER. Losses at the gene ends were 1 base for V and 3 bases for J; bases not matched to a gene: 9. The CDR3 covers 17 residues. CDR3 sequence (DNA): TGCGCCAGCAGCCAAGGGGCTGGGCCTAGCGGCTACAATGAGCAGTTCTTC. This sequence encodes CASSQGAGPSGYNEQFF.

This clonotype was detected a few times. CDR3 sequence: CASSLDRAGANVLTF. CDR3 sequence (DNA): TGTGCCAGCAGTCTTGACAGGGCTGGGGCCAACGTCCTGACTTTC. The gene calls are TRBV6-5 and TRBJ2-6; 7 bases line up with TRBD1. This CDR3 region has 15 residues. Trimming at V came to 5 bases and at J to 2 bases, leaving 3 bases not matched to a gene. Germline CDR1 MNHEY, CDR2 SVGAGI.

This chain connects TRBV19 to TRBJ2-3; D possibly corresponds to TRBD2 (6 bases). Trimming shortened V by 8 bases and J by 0 bases, and 18 bases separated the two germline ends. The CDR3 contains 16 residues. Germline assignment: CDR1 LNHDA and CDR2 SQIVND (reference sequence). CDR3 nucleotide sequence: TGTGCCAGTTCCACGGGACTCACTACTAGCACAGATACGCAGTATTTT. Residues: CASSTGLTTSTDTQYF.

This chain connects TRBV7-8 to TRBJ2-1, with TRBD2 matching 8 bases. Losses at the gene ends were 5 bases for V and 5 bases for J; bases not matched to a gene: 11. The CDR3 covers 16 residues. Germline V gene sequence: CDR1 SGHVS, CDR2 FQNEAQ. CDR3 bases: TGTGCCAGCAGCACCGCCGGGACTAGTCGCCACAATGAGCAGTTCTTC. Protein sequence: CASSTAGTSRHNEQFF.

The CDR3 sequence is CASSFGRGNTEAFF. The CDR3 region has the DNA TGTGCCAGCAGCTTCGGCAGGGGGAACACTGAAGCTTTCTTT. This rearrangement joins TRBV2 to TRBJ1-1, with TRBD1 as a possible D gene (6 bases). The ends were cut back, 6 bases at V and 1 base at J, with 12 bases in the middle. The germline gives CDR1 SNHLY, CDR2 FYNNEI. The CDR3 extends over 14 amino acids.

The CDR3 reads CASSFSGGTEAFF. The CDR3 nucleotides are TGTGCCAGCAGTTTTTCCGGGGGTACTGAAGCTTTCTTT. The chain combines TRBV28 with TRBJ1-1, with TRBD1 as a possible D gene (5 bases). V was shortened by 3 bases and J by 5 bases, with 10 bases between the two germline ends. The CDR3 extends over 13 amino acids. CDR1 is MDHEN, CDR2 SYDVKM, per germline.

Note on this clonotype: A read error may account for a junction end that differs from germline. This chain connects TRBV5-1 to TRBJ2-1; 7 bases agree with TRBD2. The CDR3 length is 14 residues. Germline CDR1 and CDR2: SGHRS and YFSETQ. CDR3 DNA sequence: TGTGCCAGCAGCTTAGGCACGGGAGGCCCGCGGGAGTTCTTC. This codes for CASSLGTGGPREFF.

The J gene is TRBJ2-5, the V gene TRBV6-2 or TRBV6-3; a weak D match, TRBD1 (5 bases). The CDR3 length is 12 residues. Trimming stripped 6 bases from V and 6 bases from J, with 11 bases between. Per the germline V gene, CDR1 is MNHEY and CDR2 is SVGEGT. The CDR3 region is CASSRDEKTQYF. The CDR3 DNA reads TGTGCCAGCAGCAGGGATGAAAAGACCCAGTACTTC.

By share, this clonotype ranks as large (0.1 to 1%). The chain joins TRBV5-1 to TRBJ2-7; D not resolved. V was trimmed by 3 bases and J by 7 bases, leaving 11 bases between them. Germline V gene lookup returns CDR1 SGHRS and CDR2 YFSETQ. This CDR3 has 12 residues. The CDR3 loop reads CASSSGENEQYF. Here the CDR3 DNA reads TGCGCCAGCAGCTCCGGAGAGAATGAGCAGTACTTC.